The 12 T cell receptor beta chains listed next were all sequenced from one sample in a study of Graves' ophthalmopathy and Graves' hyperthyroidism. RNA transcripts yielded amplified TCR beta CDR3 regions. HTBI primers served in a first-round RT-PCR, which a second-round multiplex PCR followed. TCRdb re-analysed the multiplex PCR reads in MiXCR, keeping a single row per CDR3 protein. The sample yields 400,000 to 450,000 distinct CDR3 sequences, over 20% seen once. Sequenced: peripheral blood. These receptors originate from a woman younger than 35 with stable Graves' hyperthyroidism.

This clonotype was picked up many times. V and J are TRBV20-1 and TRBJ2-7; 11 nucleotides align to TRBD2. The germline V gene encodes CDR1 DFQATT and CDR2 SNEGSKA (reference sequence). J gave up 5 bases and V 6 bases, and 9 bases lay outside the gene matches. The CDR3 covers 14 residues. Here the CDR3 reads CSATLAGVVDEQYF. The CDR3 nucleotides are TGCAGTGCCACACTAGCGGGAGTAGTCGACGAGCAGTACTTC.

The chain links TRBV20-1 to TRBJ2-7; no reliable D call. The CDR3 totals 9 residues. Germline V gene data show CDR1 as DFQATT and CDR2 as SNEGSKA (reference sequence). The V end lost 6 bases, the J end lost 6 bases, and 6 bases lay between the germline ends. The DNA for the CDR3 is TGCAGTGCCAAGCTCGAGCAGTACTTC. Amino acid sequence: CSAKLEQYF.

This clonotype has more than one count but fewer than ten. The rearrangement uses TRBV12-3 or TRBV12-4 and TRBJ1-6; maybe TRBD1 (5 bases). The CDR3 has 14 amino acids. The V gene lost 5 bases and the J gene lost 7 bases, with 12 bases spanning the gap. CDR3 nucleotides: TGTGCCAGCAGTACAGGCCTCGGGAATTCACCCCTCCACTTT. This translates into CASSTGLGNSPLHF.

This clonotype was seen many times. The chain is built from TRBV2 and TRBJ2-3, with D tentatively TRBD1 (5 bases). This CDR3 spans 13 amino acids. V gave up 8 bases and J gave up 0 bases, with 9 bases separating them. From germline, CDR1 is SNHLY and CDR2 FYNNEI. In nucleotides, the CDR3 is TGTGCCAGCCAGGGCCGGAGCACAGATACGCAGTATTTT. It translates to CASQGRSTDTQYF.

This clonotype was seen at least ten times. This rearrangement joins TRBV6-5 to TRBJ1-5; D gene ambiguous. CDR1 and CDR2 from the germline V gene are MNHEY and SVGAGI. The CDR3 loop spans 13 amino acids. V was cut by 0 bases and J by 9 bases, with 9 bases left in between. The CDR3 coding sequence is TGTGCCAGCAGTTACTCGAAGGTCTCGCCCCAGCATTTT. Encoded protein: CASSYSKVSPQHF.

This clonotype was detected ten times or more. CDR3 sequence reads: CASSHVPSGIGAFF. The CDR3 DNA reads TGCGCCAGCAGCCACGTACCATCAGGGATTGGAGCTTTCTTT. The rearrangement links TRBV4-1 to TRBJ1-1; a weak D match, TRBD1 (5 bases). Germline loops: CDR1 MGHRA, CDR2 YSYEKL. The CDR3 spans 14 residues. V lost 3 bases and J 10 bases, leaving 18 bases between the germline ends.

This chain connects TRBV9 to TRBJ1-1; 7 bases fit TRBD1. CDR3 length: 14 residues. The V segment lost 4 bases and the J segment 2 bases; nucleotides outside the gene matches: 5. Germline CDR1 is SGDLS and CDR2 is YYNGEE. CDR3 protein: CASSPGTDNTEAFF. The CDR3 coding sequence is TGTGCCAGCAGCCCTGGGACAGATAACACTGAAGCTTTCTTT.

In this sample, this clonotype turned up many times. This rearrangement joins TRBV7-9 to TRBJ1-2; D is ambiguous. From germline, CDR1 is SEHNR and CDR2 FQNEAQ (reference sequence). V gave up 5 bases and J gave up 6 bases, with 13 bases separating them. The CDR3 is 13 amino acids. The CDR3 here is CASSPSGSHGYTF. CDR3 nucleotides: TGTGCCAGCAGCCCATCTGGGTCTCATGGCTACACCTTC.

This rearrangement joins TRBV4-1 to TRBJ1-1; D uncertain. The germline V gene encodes CDR1 MGHRA and CDR2 YSYEKL. The CDR3 is made up of 14 amino acids. Trimming left V 3 bases short and J 7 bases short, with 15 bases between. CDR3 DNA: TGCGCCAGCAGCCACGAAATAGGCGGAAATGAAGCTTTCTTT. Its protein is CASSHEIGGNEAFF.

This clonotype was observed many times. The rearrangement joins TRBV27 to TRBJ1-1; D possibly corresponds to TRBD1 (5 bases). The CDR3 is 12 amino acids. Deletions cut 6 bases from V and 5 bases from J, with 10 bases between. CDR1 is MNHEY and CDR2 is SMNVEV in the germline V gene (reference sequence). CDR3 bases: TGTGCCAGCAGCCGCTGGGGGACTGAAGCTTTCTTT. Translation: CASSRWGTEAFF.

This sequence joins TRBV6-1 and TRBJ1-1, with D possibly matching TRBD1 (6 bases). CDR1 is MNHNS, CDR2 SASEGT, per germline. The V gene lost 7 bases and the J gene lost 0 bases, with 12 bases spanning the gap. The CDR3 is made up of 14 amino acids. The CDR3 sequence: CASKGQNMNTEAFF. CDR3 coding DNA: TGTGCCAGCAAAGGACAGAACATGAACACTGAAGCTTTCTTT.

This rearrangement joins TRBV30 to TRBJ1-5; a possible D gene is TRBD1 (6 bases). This CDR3 is 13 amino acids long. Germline CDR1 is GTSNPN and CDR2 is SVGIG (reference sequence). Trimming removed 1 base at V and 6 bases at J, with 10 bases between. Here the CDR3 reads CAWSESGVQPQHF. CDR3 DNA: TGTGCCTGGAGTGAGTCAGGGGTTCAGCCCCAGCATTTT.